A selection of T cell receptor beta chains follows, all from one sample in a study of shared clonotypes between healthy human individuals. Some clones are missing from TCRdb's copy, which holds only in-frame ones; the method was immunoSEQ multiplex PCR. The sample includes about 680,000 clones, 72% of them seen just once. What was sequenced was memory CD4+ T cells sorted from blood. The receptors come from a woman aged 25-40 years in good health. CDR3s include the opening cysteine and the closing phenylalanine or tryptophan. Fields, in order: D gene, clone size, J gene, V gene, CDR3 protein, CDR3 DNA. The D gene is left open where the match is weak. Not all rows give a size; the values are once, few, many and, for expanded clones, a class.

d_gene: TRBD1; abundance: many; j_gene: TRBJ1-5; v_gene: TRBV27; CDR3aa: CASSTGGINQPQHF; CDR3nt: TGTGCCAGCAGCACAGGGGGGATCAATCAGCCCCAGCATTTT
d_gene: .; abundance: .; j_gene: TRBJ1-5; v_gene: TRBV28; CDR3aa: CASSRTSNQPQHF; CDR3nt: TGTGCCAGCAGCCGAACTAGCAATCAGCCCCAGCATTTT
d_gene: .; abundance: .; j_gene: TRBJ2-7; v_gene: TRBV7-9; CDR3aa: CASSLDPIGYEQYF; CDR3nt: TGTGCCAGCAGCTTAGACCCTATAGGGTACGAGCAGTACTTC
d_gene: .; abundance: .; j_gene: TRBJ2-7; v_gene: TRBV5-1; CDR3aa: CASSFAILREQYF; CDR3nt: TGCGCCAGCAGCTTCGCCATTCTCCGCGAGCAGTACTTC
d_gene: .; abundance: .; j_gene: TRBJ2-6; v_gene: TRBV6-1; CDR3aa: CASSEQVFGPSSGANVLTF; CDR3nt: TGTGCCAGCAGTGAACAAGTTTTCGGCCCCAGCTCTGGGGCCAACGTCCTGACTTTC
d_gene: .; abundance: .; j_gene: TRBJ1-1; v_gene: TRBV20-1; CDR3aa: CRPMNTEAFF; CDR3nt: TGCAGGCCAATGAACACTGAAGCTTTCTTT
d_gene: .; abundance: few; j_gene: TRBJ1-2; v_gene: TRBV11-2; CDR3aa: CASSSQQGYGYTF; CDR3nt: TGTGCCAGCAGCTCGCAACAGGGTTATGGCTACACCTTC
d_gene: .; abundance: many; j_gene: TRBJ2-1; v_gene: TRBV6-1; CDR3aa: CASSPRGLGDEQFF; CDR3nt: TGTGCCAGCAGCCCCCGGGGGCTGGGGGATGAGCAGTTCTTC
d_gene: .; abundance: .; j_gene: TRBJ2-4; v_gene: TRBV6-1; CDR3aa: CAIARDRAKNIQYF; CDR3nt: TGTGCCATCGCGCGGGACAGAGCCAAAAACATTCAGTACTTC
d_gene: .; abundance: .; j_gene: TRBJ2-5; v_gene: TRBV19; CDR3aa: CASLGPAGTQYF; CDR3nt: TGTGCCAGCCTAGGGCCTGCCGGGACCCAGTACTTC
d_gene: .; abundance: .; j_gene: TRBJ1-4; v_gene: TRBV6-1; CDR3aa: CASSERDGPNEKLFF; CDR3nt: TGTGCCAGCAGTGAGAGGGACGGACCAAATGAAAAACTGTTTTTT
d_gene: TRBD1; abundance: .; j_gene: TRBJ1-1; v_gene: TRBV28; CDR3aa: CASSGTGITEAFF; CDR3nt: TGTGCCAGCAGCGGGACAGGGATCACTGAAGCTTTCTTT
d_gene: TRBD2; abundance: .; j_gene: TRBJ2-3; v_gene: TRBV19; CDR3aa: CASRLAGAATDTQYF; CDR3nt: TGTGCCAGTAGGCTAGCGGGAGCGGCGACAGATACGCAGTATTTT
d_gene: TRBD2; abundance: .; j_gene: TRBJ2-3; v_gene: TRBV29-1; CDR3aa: CSVVAGAGDTQYF; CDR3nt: TGCAGCGTTGTTGCGGGAGCGGGAGATACGCAGTATTTT
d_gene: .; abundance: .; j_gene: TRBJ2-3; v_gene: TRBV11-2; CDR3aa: CASSSRWADTQYF; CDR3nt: TGTGCCAGCAGCAGCCGCTGGGCAGATACGCAGTATTTT
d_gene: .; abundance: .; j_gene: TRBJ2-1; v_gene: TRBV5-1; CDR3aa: CASSTDSASYNEQFF; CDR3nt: TGCGCCAGCAGCACGGACTCTGCCTCCTACAATGAGCAGTTCTTC
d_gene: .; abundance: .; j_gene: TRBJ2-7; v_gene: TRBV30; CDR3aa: CAWNVGGAQYF; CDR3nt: TGTGCCTGGAACGTTGGAGGGGCGCAGTACTTC
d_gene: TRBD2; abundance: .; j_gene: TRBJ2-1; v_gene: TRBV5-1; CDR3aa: CASRGTSGRNEQFF; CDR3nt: TGCGCCAGCAGGGGGACTAGCGGGAGGAATGAGCAGTTCTTC
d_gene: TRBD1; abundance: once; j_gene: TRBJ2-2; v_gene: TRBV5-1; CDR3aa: CASSTGTDSTGELFF; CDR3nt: TGCGCCAGCAGCACCGGGACAGACTCGACCGGGGAGCTGTTTTTT
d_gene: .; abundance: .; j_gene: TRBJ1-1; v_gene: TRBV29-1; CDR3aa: CSAGTGNTEAFF; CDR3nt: TGCAGCGCGGGGACGGGGAACACTGAAGCTTTCTTT
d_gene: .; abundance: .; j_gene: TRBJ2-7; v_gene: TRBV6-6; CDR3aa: CASSSSLPGVAEQYF; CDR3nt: TGTGCCAGCAGTTCATCTCTTCCGGGAGTTGCCGAGCAGTACTTC
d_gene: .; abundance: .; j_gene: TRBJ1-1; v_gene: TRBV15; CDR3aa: CATSGPAGDWMNTEAFF; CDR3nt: TGTGCCACCAGCGGCCCTGCAGGGGACTGGATGAACACTGAAGCTTTCTTT
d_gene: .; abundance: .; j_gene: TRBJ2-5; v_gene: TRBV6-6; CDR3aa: CASRSFRVRRETQYF; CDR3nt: TGTGCCAGCAGGTCGTTTCGGGTGCGACGAGAGACCCAGTACTTC
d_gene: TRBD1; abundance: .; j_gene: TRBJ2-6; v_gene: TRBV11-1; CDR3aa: CASSLKTGSLNGANVLTF; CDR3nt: TGTGCCAGCAGCCTTAAGACAGGGAGCCTTAATGGGGCCAACGTCCTGACTTTC
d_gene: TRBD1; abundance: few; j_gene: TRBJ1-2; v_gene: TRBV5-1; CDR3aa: CASSLGQGGGYTF; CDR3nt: TGCGCCAGCAGCTTGGGACAGGGGGGCGGCTACACCTTC
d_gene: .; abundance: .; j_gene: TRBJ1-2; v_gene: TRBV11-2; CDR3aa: CASSSNSGTVEGYTF; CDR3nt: TGTGCCAGCAGCTCGAACTCAGGGACCGTCGAGGGCTACACCTTC
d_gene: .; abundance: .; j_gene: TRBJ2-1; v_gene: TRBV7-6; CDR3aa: CASSLVGLSDAANEQFF; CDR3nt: TGTGCCAGCAGCTTAGTTGGGCTTAGCGACGCCGCCAATGAGCAGTTCTTC
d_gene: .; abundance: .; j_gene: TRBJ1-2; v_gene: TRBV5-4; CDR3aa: CASSLAVGTNYGYTF; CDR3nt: TGTGCCAGCAGCTTGGCCGTCGGGACTAACTATGGCTACACCTTC
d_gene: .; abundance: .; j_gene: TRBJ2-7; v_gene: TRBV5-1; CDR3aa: CASSTQPGSYEQYF; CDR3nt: TGCGCCAGCAGCACACAGCCAGGGTCCTACGAGCAGTACTTC
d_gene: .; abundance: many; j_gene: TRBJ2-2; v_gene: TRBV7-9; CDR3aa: CASSDLGVITGELFF; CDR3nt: TGTGCCAGCAGCGACCTCGGGGTTATCACCGGGGAGCTGTTTTTT
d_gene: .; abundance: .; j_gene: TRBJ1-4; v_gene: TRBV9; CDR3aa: CASSVGAGSDEKLFF; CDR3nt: TGTGCCAGCAGCGTAGGGGCAGGATCTGATGAAAAACTGTTTTTT
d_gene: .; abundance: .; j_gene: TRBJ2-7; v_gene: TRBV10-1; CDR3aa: CASSPLLAGVKEQYF; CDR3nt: TGCGCCAGCAGCCCGTTGCTGGCAGGGGTGAAGGAGCAGTACTTC
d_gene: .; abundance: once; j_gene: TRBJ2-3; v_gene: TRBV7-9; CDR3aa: CASRNRLVLFTDTQYF; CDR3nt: TGTGCCAGCAGAAACCGACTAGTGCTCTTCACAGATACGCAGTATTTT
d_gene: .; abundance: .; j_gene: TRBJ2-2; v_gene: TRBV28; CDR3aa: CASSLAGLNTGELFF; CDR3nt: TGTGCCAGCAGTTTAGCGGGGCTTAACACCGGGGAGCTGTTTTTT
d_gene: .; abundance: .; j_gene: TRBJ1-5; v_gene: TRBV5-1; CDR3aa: CASSSDGGTGAQHF; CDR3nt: TGCGCCAGCAGCTCAGACGGCGGAACGGGAGCCCAGCATTTT
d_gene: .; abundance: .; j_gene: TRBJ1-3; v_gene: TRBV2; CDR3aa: CASSDISDTIYF; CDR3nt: TGTGCCAGCAGTGATATCTCGGACACCATATATTTT
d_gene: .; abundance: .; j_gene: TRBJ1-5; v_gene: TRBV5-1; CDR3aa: CASSLVGEEPQHF; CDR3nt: TGCGCCAGCAGCTTGGTTGGGGAGGAGCCCCAGCATTTT
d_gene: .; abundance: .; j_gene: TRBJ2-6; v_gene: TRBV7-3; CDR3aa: CASSLDPANVLTF; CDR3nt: TGTGCCAGCAGCTTAGATCCGGCCAACGTCCTGACTTTC
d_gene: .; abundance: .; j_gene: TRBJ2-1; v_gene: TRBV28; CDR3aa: CASSSSSDPYSSYNEQFF; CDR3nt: TGTGCCAGCAGTTCATCTAGCGATCCTTACTCCTCCTACAATGAGCAGTTCTTC
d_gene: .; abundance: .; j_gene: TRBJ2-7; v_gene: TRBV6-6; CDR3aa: CASSLSPTNYEQYF; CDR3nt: TGTGCCAGCAGTTTAAGTCCCACCAATTACGAGCAGTACTTC
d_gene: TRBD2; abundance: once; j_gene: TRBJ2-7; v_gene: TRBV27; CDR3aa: CAIQGRAAGGRYEQYF; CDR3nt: TGTGCCATCCAGGGGCGAGCTGCGGGGGGGCGGTACGAGCAGTACTTC
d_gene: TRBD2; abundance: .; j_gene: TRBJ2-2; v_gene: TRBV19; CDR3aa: CASSIELAGGPYTGELFF; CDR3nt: TGTGCCAGTAGTATAGAACTAGCGGGAGGGCCTTACACCGGGGAGCTGTTTTTT
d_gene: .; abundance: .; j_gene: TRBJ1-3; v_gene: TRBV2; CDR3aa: CASRVGGSSSGNTIYF; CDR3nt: TGTGCCAGCAGGGTGGGGGGTTCAAGCTCTGGAAACACCATATATTTT
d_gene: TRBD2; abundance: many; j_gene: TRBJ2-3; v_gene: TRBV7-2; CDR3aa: CASSLGPLAGGDTQYF; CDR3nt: TGTGCCAGCAGCTTAGGCCCCCTAGCGGGAGGGGATACGCAGTATTTT
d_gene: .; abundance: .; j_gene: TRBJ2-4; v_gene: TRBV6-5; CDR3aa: CASSDPGWGNIQYF; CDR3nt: TGTGCCAGCAGTGATCCAGGCTGGGGAAACATTCAGTACTTC
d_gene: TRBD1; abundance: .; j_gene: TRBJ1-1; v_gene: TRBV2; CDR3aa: CASSGQGNTEAFF; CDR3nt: TGTGCCAGCAGTGGACAGGGAAACACTGAAGCTTTCTTT
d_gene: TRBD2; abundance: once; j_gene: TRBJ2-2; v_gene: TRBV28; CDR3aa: CASSLGTGGTGELFF; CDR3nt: TGTGCCAGCAGTTTGGGGACGGGGGGCACCGGGGAGCTGTTTTTT
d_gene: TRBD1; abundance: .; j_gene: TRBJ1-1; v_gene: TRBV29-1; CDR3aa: CSVDRGRNTEAFF; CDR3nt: TGCAGCGTTGACAGGGGGCGGAACACTGAAGCTTTCTTT
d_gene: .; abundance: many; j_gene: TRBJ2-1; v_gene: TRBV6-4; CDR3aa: CASSLAELNNEQFF; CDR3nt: TGTGCCAGCAGCCTAGCAGAGCTAAACAATGAGCAGTTCTTC
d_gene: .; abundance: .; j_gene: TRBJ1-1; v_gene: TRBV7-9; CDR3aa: CASSSFSGAEAFF; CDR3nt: TGTGCCAGCAGCTCATTTTCGGGGGCTGAAGCTTTCTTT
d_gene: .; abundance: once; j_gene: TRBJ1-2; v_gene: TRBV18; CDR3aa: CASSFADSRRGYTF; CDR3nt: TGTGCCAGCTCGTTCGCAGACAGTCGGCGCGGCTACACCTTC
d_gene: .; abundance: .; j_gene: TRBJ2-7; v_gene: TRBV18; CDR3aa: CASSPPAGHEQYF; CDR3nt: TGTGCCAGCTCACCACCGGCAGGGCACGAGCAGTACTTC
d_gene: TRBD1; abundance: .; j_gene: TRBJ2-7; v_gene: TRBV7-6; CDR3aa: CASSLGTGGIYEQYF; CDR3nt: TGTGCCAGCAGCTTAGGGACAGGGGGAATTTACGAGCAGTACTTC
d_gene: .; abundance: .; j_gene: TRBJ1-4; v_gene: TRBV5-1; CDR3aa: CASSFEGLVLEKLFF; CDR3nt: TGCGCCAGCAGCTTTGAGGGGCTCGTTCTCGAAAAACTGTTTTTT
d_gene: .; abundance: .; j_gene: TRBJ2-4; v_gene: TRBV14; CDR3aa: CASSPLGVVTNIQYF; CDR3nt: TGTGCCAGCAGCCCCCTCGGGGTAGTCACAAACATTCAGTACTTC
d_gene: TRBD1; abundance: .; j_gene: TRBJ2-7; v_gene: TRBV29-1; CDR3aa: CSVGGQGSYEQYF; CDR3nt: TGCAGCGTTGGGGGACAGGGTTCCTACGAGCAGTACTTC
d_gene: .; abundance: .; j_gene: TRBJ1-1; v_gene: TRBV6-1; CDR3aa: CASSEPSRRGGTEAFF; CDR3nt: TGTGCCAGCAGTGAACCTTCTCGGCGGGGGGGAACTGAAGCTTTCTTT